One and the same sample provided the 11 T cell receptor beta chains below, sequenced in a study of blood T cells in healthy people across ages. A J-beta primer mix and a sample-barcoded 5' primer were used in a second PCR of about 6 to 12 cycles. From the 5' RACE reads, TCRdb called clonotypes with MiXCR, one entry per CDR3 protein. The data show some 710,000 distinct CDR3 sequences, 35% to 60% seen once. The sequencing sample was made of blood. The source is a man at least 80 years old in good health.

This clonotype appeared a single time. The chain employs TRBV29-1 and TRBJ2-5; D might be TRBD1 (7 bases). Per the germline V gene, CDR1 is SQVTM and CDR2 is ANQGSEA. The V end was cut by 5 bases, the J end by 3 bases, with 16 bases between. The CDR3 sequence is 14 residues long. The CDR3 reads CSVSPGGTKETQYF. The CDR3 bases are TGCAGCGTTTCACCAGGGGGGACAAAAGAGACCCAGTACTTC.

This clonotype appeared many times. The chain joins TRBV29-1 to TRBJ2-5; D perhaps matches TRBD2 (6 bases). V was trimmed by 4 bases and J by 2 bases, leaving 11 bases between them. CDR1 is SQVTM and CDR2 is ANQGSEA in the germline V gene. CDR3 size: 13 residues. CDR3 bases: TGCAGCGTTGGTCCAGGACTACAAGAGACCCAGTACTTC. Protein: CSVGPGLQETQYF.

This clonotype was seen at least ten times. The chain uses TRBV7-2 and TRBJ2-1; the match to TRBD2 covers 9 bases. Per germline, CDR1 SGHTA and CDR2 FQGNSA. This CDR3 has 15 amino acids. The V gene end was trimmed by 2 bases and the J gene end by 5 bases; junction bases not matched to a gene: 4. In nucleotides, the CDR3 is TGTGCCAGCAGCTTAACTAGCGGGCAGAACAATGAGCAGTTCTTC. This gives the protein CASSLTSGQNNEQFF.

The chain couples TRBV5-1 to TRBJ2-7; 10 bases agree with TRBD2. The trim removed 0 bases at V and 4 bases at J, leaving 4 bases unmatched. From germline, CDR1 is SGHRS and CDR2 YFSETQ. There are 15 residues in the CDR3. The chain's CDR3 is CASSLDLAGVYEQYF. In nucleotides, the CDR3 is TGCGCCAGCAGCTTGGACCTAGCGGGAGTTTACGAGCAGTACTTC. Looking up the rest from reference TRBV5-1 and TRBJ2-7 gives the full variable domain: KAGVTQTPRYLIKTRGQQVTLSCSPISGHRSVSWYQQTPGQGLQFLFEYFSETQRNKGNFPGRFSGRQFSNSRSEMNVSTLELGDSALYLCASSLDLAGVYEQYFGPGTRLTVT.

The rearrangement links TRBV6-6 to TRBJ2-3, with 8 bases lining up with TRBD2. With V trimmed by 6 bases and J by 3 bases, 8 bases remained unmatched. Germline V lookup: CDR1 MNHNY, CDR2 SVGAGI (reference sequence). The CDR3 is 15 residues long. The CDR3 protein is CASRRPGLGTDTQYF. The CDR3 DNA reads as TGTGCCAGCAGACGCCCGGGACTAGGAACAGATACGCAGTATTTT.

Only a few counts were recorded for this clonotype. The chain joins TRBV6-6 to TRBJ2-7; D may be TRBD2 (6 bases). Deletions cut 6 bases from V and 7 bases from J, with 25 bases between. The CDR3 consists of 16 residues. CDR1 and CDR2 from the germline V gene are MNHNY and SVGAGI (reference sequence). The CDR3, as DNA: TGTGCCAGCAGCCCCCCCCCTCGGCGGGAATCGGGTGAGCAGTACTTC. It is translated as CASSPPPRRESGEQYF.

This chain links TRBV5-1 with TRBJ2-1; no reliable D call. The CDR3 sequence is 14 residues long. Germline CDR1 reads SGHRS; CDR2 reads YFSETQ. V was pared by 0 bases and J by 7 bases, with 11 bases between. The CDR3 region is CASSLAGRSNEQFF. In DNA form, the CDR3 reads TGCGCCAGCAGCTTGGCCGGCAGGTCAAATGAGCAGTTCTTC.

This sequence joins TRBV30 and TRBJ2-5; 13 nucleotides agree with TRBD2. The DNA matches TRBJ2-7 better at its end, which makes the J call doubtful. CDR1 and CDR2 (germline): GTSNPN, SVGIG (reference sequence). CDR3 length: 14 amino acids. The CDR3 here is CAWSVGLAGVEQYF. CDR3 sequence (DNA): TGTGCCTGGAGTGTTGGACTAGCGGGAGTCGAGCAGTACTTC.

Comment on this clonotype: A much larger clone is a single base away; this may be a read error. The chain employs TRBV29-1 and TRBJ2-5; 10 bases line up with TRBD2. Trimming cost V 2 bases and J 11 bases; bases outside gene matches: 17. Germline CDR1 SQVTM, CDR2 ANQGSEA. CDR3 length equals 16 residues. The CDR3 region is CSVEPLAGSLYNEQYF. CDR3 sequence (DNA): TGCAGCGTTGAACCACTAGCGGGGAGTTTATACAATGAGCAGTACTTC.

The chain links TRBV27 to TRBJ1-2; no clear D gene. Between the trimmed V and J ends, which lost 6 bases and 3 bases, there was a span of 17 bases. The CDR3 spans 15 residues. In germline, CDR1 is MNHEY, CDR2 SMNVEV (reference sequence). The CDR3, as DNA: TGTGCCAGCAGCCGTTACGGGATTCCGGACTATGGCTACACCTTC. This translates into CASSRYGIPDYGYTF.

Comment on this clonotype: This sequence may be a read error, since a much larger clone differs from it by one base. The chain is built from TRBV12-3 or TRBV12-4 and TRBJ2-7; D call uncertain. The length of the CDR3 is 13 residues. V lost 6 bases and J 12 bases, leaving 21 bases between the germline ends. The CDR3 DNA sequence: TGTGCCAGCAGCCAGAGAGGTTTGGAGACCCGGTACTTC. Its protein is CASSQRGLETRYF.